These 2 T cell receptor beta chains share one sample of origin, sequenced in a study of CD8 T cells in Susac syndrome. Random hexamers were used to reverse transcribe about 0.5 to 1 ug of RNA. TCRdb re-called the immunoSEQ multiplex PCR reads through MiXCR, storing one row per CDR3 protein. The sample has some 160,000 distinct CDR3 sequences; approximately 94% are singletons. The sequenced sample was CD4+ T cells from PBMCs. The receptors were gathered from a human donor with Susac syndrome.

CDR3 loop: CAWSSPTSSYNSPLHF. Here the CDR3 DNA reads TGTGCCTGGAGTTCCCCCACTAGCTCCTATAATTCACCCCTCCACTTT. The chain joins TRBV30 to TRBJ1-6; no clear D gene. Deletions cut 2 bases from V and 0 bases from J, with 11 bases between. This CDR3 has 16 residues. The V gene's germline CDR1 is GTSNPN and CDR2 SVGIG (reference sequence). Full variable domain (remainder filled in from reference TRBV30 and TRBJ1-6): SQTIHQWPATLVQPVGSPLSLECTVEGTSNPNLYWYRQAAGRGLQLLFYSVGIGQISSEVPQNLSASRPQDRQFILSSKKLLLSDSGFYLCAWSSPTSSYNSPLHFGNGTRLTVT.

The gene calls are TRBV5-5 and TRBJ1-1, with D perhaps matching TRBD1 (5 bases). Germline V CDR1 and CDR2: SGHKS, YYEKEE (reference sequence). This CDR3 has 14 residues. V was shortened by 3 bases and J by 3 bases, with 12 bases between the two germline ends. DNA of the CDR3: TGTGCCAGCAGCTCCCGGACACTTGACACTGAAGCTTTCTTT. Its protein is CASSSRTLDTEAFF.